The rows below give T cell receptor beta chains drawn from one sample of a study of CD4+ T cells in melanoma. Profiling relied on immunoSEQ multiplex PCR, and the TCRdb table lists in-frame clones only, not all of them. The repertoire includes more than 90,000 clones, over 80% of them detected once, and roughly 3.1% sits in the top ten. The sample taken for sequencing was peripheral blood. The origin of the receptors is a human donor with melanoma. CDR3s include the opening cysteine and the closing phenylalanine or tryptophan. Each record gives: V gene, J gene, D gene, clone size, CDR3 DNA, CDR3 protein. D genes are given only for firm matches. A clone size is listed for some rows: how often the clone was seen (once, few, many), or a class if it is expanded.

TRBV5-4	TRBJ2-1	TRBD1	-	TGTGCCAGCAGCTCGAGACAGGGGGTGAATGAGCAGTTCTTC	CASSSRQGVNEQFF
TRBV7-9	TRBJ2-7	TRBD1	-	TGTGCCAGCAGCCCCACGGGACAGGGGCTTCCCTACGAGCAGTACTTC	CASSPTGQGLPYEQYF
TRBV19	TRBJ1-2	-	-	TGTGCCAGTAGTATCGGGGGCGCCTATGGCTACACCTTC	CASSIGGAYGYTF
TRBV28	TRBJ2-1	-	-	TGTGCCAGCACTGTAGCCAGCTCCTACAATGAGCAGTTCTTC	CASTVASSYNEQFF
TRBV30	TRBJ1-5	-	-	TGTGCCTGGAGTGCAATGAGCACAGGGCGACATAGCAATCAGCCCCAGCATTTT	CAWSAMSTGRHSNQPQHF
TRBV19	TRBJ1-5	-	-	TGTGCCAGTAGTAAGTCAGCCGGCCAGGGAAATCAGCCCCAGCATTTT	CASSKSAGQGNQPQHF
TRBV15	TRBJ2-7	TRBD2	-	TGTGCCACCAGCAGAGATGAACGGGAGGGGTACGAGCAGTACTTC	CATSRDEREGYEQYF
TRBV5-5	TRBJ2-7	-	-	TGTGCCAGCAGCTTGGTCCAGGGGACCCACGAGCAGTACTTC	CASSLVQGTHEQYF
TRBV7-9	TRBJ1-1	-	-	TGTGCCAGCAGCTTATGGGGAGTAGGGGTAGCTTTCTTT	CASSLWGVGVAFF
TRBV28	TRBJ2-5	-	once	TGTGCCAGCAGTCCAAATCTCGGGGCAGAGACCCAGTACTTC	CASSPNLGAETQYF
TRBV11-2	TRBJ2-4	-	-	TGTGCCAGCAGCTCGGGACTGCTAGCCAAAAACATTCAGTACTTC	CASSSGLLAKNIQYF
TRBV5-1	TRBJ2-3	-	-	TGCGCCAGCAGCTTAGGCGGAGCCACAGATACGCAGTATTTT	CASSLGGATDTQYF
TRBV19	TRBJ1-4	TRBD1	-	TGTGCCAGTAGTCAGGACAGGGGTCGCGATGAAAAACTGTTTTTT	CASSQDRGRDEKLFF
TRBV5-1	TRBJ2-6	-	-	TGCGCCAGCAGCGAGGCGTACTCTGGGGCCAACGTCCTGACTTTC	CASSEAYSGANVLTF
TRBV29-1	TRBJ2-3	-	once	TGCAGCGTCCGGGACCCCCTAAATCCGCAGTATTTT	CSVRDPLNPQYF
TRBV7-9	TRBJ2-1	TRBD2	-	TGTGCCAGCAGACCGGGGGGGAGCTCCTACAATGAGCAGTTCTTC	CASRPGGSSYNEQFF
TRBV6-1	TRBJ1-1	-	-	TGTGCCAGCAGTGAATTGTTCCAACCTGAAAGGGCGGAGGACACTGAAGCTTTCTTT	CASSELFQPERAEDTEAFF
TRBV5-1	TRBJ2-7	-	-	TGCGCCAGCAGACTTTCTTACGAGCAGTACTTC	CASRLSYEQYF
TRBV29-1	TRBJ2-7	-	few	TGCAGCGCCGGTGTGGGGTCATTGGGTGAGCAGTACTTC	CSAGVGSLGEQYF
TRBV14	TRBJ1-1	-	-	TGTGCCAGCAGCCAGGTTGGCTTGGGGACCATCGAAGCTTTCTTT	CASSQVGLGTIEAFF
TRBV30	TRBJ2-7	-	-	TGTGCCTGGAGTGTAAGGGGCGAGCAGTACTTC	CAWSVRGEQYF
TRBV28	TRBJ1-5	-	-	TGTGCCAGCAGTCCCACTAAACAGGGAGTTAGCAATCAGCCCCAGCATTTT	CASSPTKQGVSNQPQHF
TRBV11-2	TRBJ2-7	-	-	TGTGCCAGCAGCTTAGAGGGGGTCCCGAACAACGAGCAGTACTTC	CASSLEGVPNNEQYF
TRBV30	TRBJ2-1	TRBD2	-	TGTGCCTGGAGGCAACTAGCGGGGGGCGACAATGAGCAGTTCTTC	CAWRQLAGGDNEQFF
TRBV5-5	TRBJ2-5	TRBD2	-	TGTGCCAGCAGCTTGGAGTCGCTAGCGGGAGGGGTTGGTAGGGTAGAGACCCAGTACTTC	CASSLESLAGGVGRVETQYF
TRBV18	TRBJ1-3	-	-	TGTGCCAGCTCACCACCCCTTTTTGGAATTAGTCCCGGAAACACCATATATTTT	CASSPPLFGISPGNTIYF
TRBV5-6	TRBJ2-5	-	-	TGTGCCAGCAGCTTGGGTCGGGAGACCCAGTACTTC	CASSLGRETQYF
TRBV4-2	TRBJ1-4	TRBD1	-	TGTGCCAGCAGCCAAGGACAGGGTCTAATCGCGACTAATGAAAAACTGTTTTTT	CASSQGQGLIATNEKLFF
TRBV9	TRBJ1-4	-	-	TGTGCCAGCAGCGTAGCCGGGGATAGTTGGGAAAAACTGTTTTTT	CASSVAGDSWEKLFF
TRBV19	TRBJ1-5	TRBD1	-	TGTGCCAGTACATTCCAGGGGGCCGGCAATCAGCCCCAGCATTTT	CASTFQGAGNQPQHF
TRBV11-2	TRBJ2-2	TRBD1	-	TGTGCCAGCAGCCTAGGACAGGGTGTCACCGGGGAGCTGTTTTTT	CASSLGQGVTGELFF
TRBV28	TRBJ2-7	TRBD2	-	TGTGCCAGCAGTATCCCGGGGGGCTACGAGCAGTACTTC	CASSIPGGYEQYF
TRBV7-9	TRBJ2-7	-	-	TGTGCCAGCAGCTTATCTACCCAATCCTACGAGCAGTACTTC	CASSLSTQSYEQYF
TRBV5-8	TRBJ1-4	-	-	TGTGCCAGCAGCTCACCAAATGAAAAACTGTTTTTT	CASSSPNEKLFF
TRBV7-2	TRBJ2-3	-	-	TGTGCCAGCAGCTTAGACCGCACAGATACGCAGTATTTT	CASSLDRTDTQYF
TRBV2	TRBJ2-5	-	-	TGTGCCAGCAGTGCTGGAGATCTCGAGACCCAGTACTTC	CASSAGDLETQYF
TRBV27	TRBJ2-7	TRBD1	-	TGTGCCAGCAGTAGACAGGGGGGCGATTCCAGGAGTACTCTGCGCGAGCAGTACTTC	CASSRQGGDSRSTLREQYF
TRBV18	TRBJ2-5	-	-	TGTGCCAGCTCACCACTATCTGGCATACAAGAGACCCAGTACTTC	CASSPLSGIQETQYF
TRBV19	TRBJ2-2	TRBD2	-	TGTGCCAGTAGTATAGAAGGGCGGGGGGGCCGCACCGGGGAGCTGTTTTTT	CASSIEGRGGRTGELFF
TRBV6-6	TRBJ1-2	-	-	TGTGCCAGCAGTTACTCACAGGAGTCTTTCTATGGCTACACCTTC	CASSYSQESFYGYTF